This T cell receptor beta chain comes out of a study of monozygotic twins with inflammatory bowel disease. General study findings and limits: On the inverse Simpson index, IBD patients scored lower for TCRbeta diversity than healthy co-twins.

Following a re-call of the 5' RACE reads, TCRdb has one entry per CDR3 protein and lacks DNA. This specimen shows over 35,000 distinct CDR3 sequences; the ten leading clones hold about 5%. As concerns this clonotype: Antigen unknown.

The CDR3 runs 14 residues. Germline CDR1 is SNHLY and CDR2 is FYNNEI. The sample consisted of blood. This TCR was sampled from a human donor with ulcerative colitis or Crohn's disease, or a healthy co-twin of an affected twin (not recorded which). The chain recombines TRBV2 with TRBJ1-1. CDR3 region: CASSVQRLTLEAFF.